The 10 T cell receptor beta chains listed next were all sequenced from one sample in a study of cytomegalovirus exposure and HLA in healthy donors. Use of 60 Vbeta and 13 Jbeta primers characterized the PCR. Profiling relied on immunoSEQ multiplex PCR, and the TCRdb table lists in-frame clones only, not all of them. The repertoire consists of approximately 95,000 clones, with around 84% occurring once and the leading ten covering over 4%. Source material: PBMCs. These receptors all come from a woman aged 40 to 50 in good health and CMV-seropositive.

This clone was observed a few times. The chain is built from TRBV28 and TRBJ2-3; the match to TRBD2 covers 12 bases. CDR1 is MDHEN and CDR2 is SYDVKM in the germline V gene. V was clipped by 5 bases and J by 5 bases; unmatched bases: 5. CDR3 length: 15 amino acids. As DNA, the CDR3 is TGTGCCAGCAGTGCCTCACTAGCGGGAGGAGATACGCAGTATTTT. This encodes CASSASLAGGDTQYF.

The chain combines TRBV10-3 with TRBJ1-1, with no clear D. V lost 6 bases to trimming and J lost 1 base, with 27 bases between them. This CDR3 has 19 residues. Germline CDR1 reads ENHRY; CDR2 reads SYGVKD. The CDR3 is CAISGGDGVRGVGNTEAFF. The DNA for the CDR3 is TGTGCCATCAGCGGAGGTGATGGGGTGCGGGGAGTTGGGAACACTGAAGCTTTCTTT.

This chain connects TRBV7-9 to TRBJ1-1; TRBD1 matches at 9 bases. The CDR3 runs to 16 residues. Germline V CDR1 and CDR2: SEHNR, FQNEAQ (reference sequence). With V trimmed by 6 bases and J by 3 bases, 11 bases remained unmatched. For the CDR3, the DNA is TGTGCCAGCAGATCGTCGACAGGGGGGAGGGACACTGAAGCTTTCTTT. It is translated as CASRSSTGGRDTEAFF. Variable domain in full (rest from reference TRBV7-9 and TRBJ1-1): DTGVSQNPRHKITKRGQNVTFRCDPISEHNRLYWYRQTLGQGPEFLTYFQNEAQLEKSRLLSDRFSAERPKGSFSTLEIQRTEQGDSAMYLCASRSSTGGRDTEAFFGQGTRLTVV.

The rearrangement uses TRBV5-1 and TRBJ2-1; TRBD1 aligns across 7 bases. CDR3 length: 15 residues. V lost 0 bases, J lost 5 bases, and 5 bases stayed unmatched. Germline V gives CDR1 SGHRS, CDR2 YFSETQ. This chain's CDR3 is CASSLGQGTHNEQFF. The CDR3 region has the DNA TGCGCCAGCAGCTTGGGACAGGGCACACACAATGAGCAGTTCTTC.

The rearrangement joins TRBV5-1 to TRBJ2-2; D gene unclear. CDR1 is SGHRS, CDR2 YFSETQ, per germline. There are 14 residues in the CDR3. V dropped 4 bases and J dropped 1 base, with 8 bases sitting between them. CDR3 in amino acids: CASSPEMNTGELFF. The DNA for the CDR3 is TGCGCCAGCAGCCCGGAGATGAACACCGGGGAGCTGTTTTTT. The full variable domain, with the rest looked up from reference TRBV5-1 and TRBJ2-2, is KAGVTQTPRYLIKTRGQQVTLSCSPISGHRSVSWYQQTPGQGLQFLFEYFSETQRNKGNFPGRFSGRQFSNSRSEMNVSTLELGDSALYLCASSPEMNTGELFFGEGSRLTVL.

V and J are TRBV25-1 and TRBJ2-1; 11 positions match TRBD2. The germline gives CDR1 MGHDK, CDR2 SYGVNS. V trimming: 5 bases; J trimming: 10 bases; junction bases outside the gene matches: 10. The length of the CDR3 is 15 residues. The CDR3 nucleotides are TGTGCCAGCAGTTCGACTAGCGGGATAATAGGCGAGCAGTTCTTC. Translating gives CASSSTSGIIGEQFF.

V usage is TRBV28 and J usage is TRBJ2-2, with 7 bases that match TRBD2. Germline-derived CDR1 and CDR2 are MDHEN and SYDVKM. This CDR3 contains 15 residues. Trimming removed 3 bases from V and 1 base from J; junction bases left unmatched: 2. CDR3 in amino acids: CASSFGRLNTGELFF. Here the CDR3 DNA reads TGTGCCAGCAGTTTCGGGAGGCTGAACACCGGGGAGCTGTTTTTT.

The rearrangement links TRBV5-1 to TRBJ2-7, with a possible D match to TRBD2 (5 bases). The CDR3 runs 14 residues. Trimming took 4 bases from V and 1 from J, leaving 12 bases between them. Germline-derived CDR1 and CDR2 are SGHRS and YFSETQ. DNA for the CDR3: TGCGCCAGCAGCCTGAGCGGAAATTCCTACGAGCAGTACTTC. Translation gives CASSLSGNSYEQYF. Full variable domain (rest looked up from reference TRBV5-1 and TRBJ2-7): KAGVTQTPRYLIKTRGQQVTLSCSPISGHRSVSWYQQTPGQGLQFLFEYFSETQRNKGNFPGRFSGRQFSNSRSEMNVSTLELGDSALYLCASSLSGNSYEQYFGPGTRLTVT.

The count of this clone is one. The genes are TRBV5-1 and TRBJ1-5; D not resolved. Trimming took off 0 bases at V and 3 bases at J, with 4 bases between the two ends. The CDR3 is 13 residues long. The germline CDR1 and CDR2 sequences are SGHRS and YFSETQ. CDR3 protein: CASSLDHNQPQHF. The CDR3 DNA follows: TGCGCCAGCAGCTTGGATCACAATCAGCCCCAGCATTTT. Full variable domain (outside the CDR3, taken from reference TRBV5-1 and TRBJ1-5): KAGVTQTPRYLIKTRGQQVTLSCSPISGHRSVSWYQQTPGQGLQFLFEYFSETQRNKGNFPGRFSGRQFSNSRSEMNVSTLELGDSALYLCASSLDHNQPQHFGDGTRLSIL.

This rearrangement joins TRBV7-9 to TRBJ2-7; the match to TRBD2 covers 9 bases. Germline assignment: CDR1 SEHNR and CDR2 FQNEAQ (reference sequence). V gave up 3 bases and J gave up 5 bases; unmatched junction bases: 11. The CDR3 has 16 residues. The CDR3 region is CASSLGSAGGLNEQYF. Here the CDR3 DNA reads TGTGCCAGCAGCTTGGGGTCAGCGGGAGGACTTAACGAGCAGTACTTC.